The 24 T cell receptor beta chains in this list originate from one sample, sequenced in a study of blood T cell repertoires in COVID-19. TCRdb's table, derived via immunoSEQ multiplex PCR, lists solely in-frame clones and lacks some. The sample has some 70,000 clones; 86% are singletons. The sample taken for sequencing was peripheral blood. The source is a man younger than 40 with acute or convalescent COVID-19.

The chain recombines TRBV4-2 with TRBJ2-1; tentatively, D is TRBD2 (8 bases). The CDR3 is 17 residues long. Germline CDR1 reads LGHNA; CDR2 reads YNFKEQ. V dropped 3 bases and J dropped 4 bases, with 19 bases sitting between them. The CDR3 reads CASSHPGSGTEYNEQFF. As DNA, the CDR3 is TGTGCCAGCAGCCACCCAGGTAGCGGGACAGAGTACAATGAGCAGTTCTTC.

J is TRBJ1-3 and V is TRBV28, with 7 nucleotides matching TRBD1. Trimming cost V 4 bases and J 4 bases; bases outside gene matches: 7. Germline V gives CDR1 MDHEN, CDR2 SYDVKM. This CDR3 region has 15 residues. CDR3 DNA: TGTGCCAGCAGTTCCTCCGGGACAGAGGGAAACACCATATATTTT. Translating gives CASSSSGTEGNTIYF.

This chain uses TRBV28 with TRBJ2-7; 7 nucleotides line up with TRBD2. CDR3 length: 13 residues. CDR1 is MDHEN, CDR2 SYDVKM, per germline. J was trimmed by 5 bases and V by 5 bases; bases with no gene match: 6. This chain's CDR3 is CASSPGRGNEQYF. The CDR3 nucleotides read TGTGCCAGCAGTCCTGGGCGGGGGAACGAGCAGTACTTC.

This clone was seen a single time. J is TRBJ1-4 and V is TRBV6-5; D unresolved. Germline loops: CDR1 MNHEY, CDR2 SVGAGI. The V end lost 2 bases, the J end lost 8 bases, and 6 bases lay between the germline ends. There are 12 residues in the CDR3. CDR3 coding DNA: TGTGCCAGCAGTTACGTGACAGAAAAACTGTTTTTT. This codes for CASSYVTEKLFF.

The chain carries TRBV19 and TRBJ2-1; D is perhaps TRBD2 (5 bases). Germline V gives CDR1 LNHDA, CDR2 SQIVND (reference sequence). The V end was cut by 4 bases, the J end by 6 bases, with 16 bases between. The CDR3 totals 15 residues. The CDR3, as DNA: TGTGCCAGTAGTACCCAAACCCTCGGAGGCAATGAGCAGTTCTTC. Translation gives CASSTQTLGGNEQFF.

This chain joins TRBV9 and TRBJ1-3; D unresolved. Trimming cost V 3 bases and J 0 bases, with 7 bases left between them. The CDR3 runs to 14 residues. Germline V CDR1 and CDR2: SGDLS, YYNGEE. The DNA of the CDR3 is TGTGCCAGCAGCGGAGCCAACTCTGGAAACACCATATATTTT. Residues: CASSGANSGNTIYF.

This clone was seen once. The CDR3 DNA is TGTGCCAGCAGCTTAGATTGGGCGGGAGGTGGTAATGAGCAGTTCTTC. Translation: CASSLDWAGGGNEQFF. V usage is TRBV7-2 and J usage is TRBJ2-1, with TRBD2 identical over 8 bases. Per the germline V gene, CDR1 is SGHTA and CDR2 is FQGNSA. This CDR3 is built from 16 residues. Unmatched junction bases numbered 9, after V lost 1 base and J lost 7 bases.

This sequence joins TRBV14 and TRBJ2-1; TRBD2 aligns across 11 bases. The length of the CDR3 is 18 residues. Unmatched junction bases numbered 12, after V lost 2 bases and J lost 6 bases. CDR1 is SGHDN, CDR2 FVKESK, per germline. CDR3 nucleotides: TGTGCCAGCAGCCAACACTTACTAGCGGGAGCCTCTCGCAATGAGCAGTTCTTC. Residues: CASSQHLLAGASRNEQFF.

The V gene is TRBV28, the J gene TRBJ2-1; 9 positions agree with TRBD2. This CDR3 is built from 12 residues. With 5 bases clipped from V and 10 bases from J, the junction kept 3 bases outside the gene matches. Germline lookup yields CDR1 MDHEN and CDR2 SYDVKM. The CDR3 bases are TGTGCCAGCAGTCTAGCGGGAAGCGAGCAGTTCTTC. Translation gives CASSLAGSEQFF.

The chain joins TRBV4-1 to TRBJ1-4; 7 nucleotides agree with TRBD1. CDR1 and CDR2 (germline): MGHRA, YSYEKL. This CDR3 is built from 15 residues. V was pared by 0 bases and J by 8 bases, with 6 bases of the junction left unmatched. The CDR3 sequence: CASSQDGAGGEKLFF. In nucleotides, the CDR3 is TGCGCCAGCAGCCAAGATGGGGCAGGGGGGGAAAAACTGTTTTTT.

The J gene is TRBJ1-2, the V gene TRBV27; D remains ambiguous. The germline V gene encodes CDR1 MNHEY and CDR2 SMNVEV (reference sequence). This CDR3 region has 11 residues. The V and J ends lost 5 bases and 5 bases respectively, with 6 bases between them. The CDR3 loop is CASSAGYGYTF. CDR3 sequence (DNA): TGTGCCAGCAGTGCAGGATATGGCTACACCTTC.

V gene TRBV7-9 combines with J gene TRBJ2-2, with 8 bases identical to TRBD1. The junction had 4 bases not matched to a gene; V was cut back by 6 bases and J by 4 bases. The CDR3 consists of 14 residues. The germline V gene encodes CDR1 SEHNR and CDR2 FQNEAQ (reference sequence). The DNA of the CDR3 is TGTGCCAGCAGTGCTCAGGGGGCCACCGGGGAGCTGTTTTTT. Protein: CASSAQGATGELFF.

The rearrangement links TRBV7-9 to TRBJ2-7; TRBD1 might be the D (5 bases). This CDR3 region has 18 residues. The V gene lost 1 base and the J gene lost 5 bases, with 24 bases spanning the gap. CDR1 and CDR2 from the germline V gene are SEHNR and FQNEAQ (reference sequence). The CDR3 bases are TGTGCCAGCAGCTTAGGTTGGCAAGGGGCAGGGAATCCCCACGAGCAGTACTTC. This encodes CASSLGWQGAGNPHEQYF.

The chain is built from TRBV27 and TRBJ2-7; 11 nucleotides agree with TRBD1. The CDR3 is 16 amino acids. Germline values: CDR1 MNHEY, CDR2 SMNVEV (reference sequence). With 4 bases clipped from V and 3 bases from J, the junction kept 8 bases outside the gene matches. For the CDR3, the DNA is TGTGCCAGCAGTTCCCAAGGGGGGACAGGGGGCTACGAGCAGTACTTC. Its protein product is CASSSQGGTGGYEQYF.

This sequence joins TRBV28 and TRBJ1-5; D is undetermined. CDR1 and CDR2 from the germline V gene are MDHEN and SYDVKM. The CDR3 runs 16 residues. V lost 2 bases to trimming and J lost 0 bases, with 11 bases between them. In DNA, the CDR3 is TGTGCCAGCAGTTTAGTAACGGGTTTTAGCAATCAGCCCCAGCATTTT. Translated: CASSLVTGFSNQPQHF.

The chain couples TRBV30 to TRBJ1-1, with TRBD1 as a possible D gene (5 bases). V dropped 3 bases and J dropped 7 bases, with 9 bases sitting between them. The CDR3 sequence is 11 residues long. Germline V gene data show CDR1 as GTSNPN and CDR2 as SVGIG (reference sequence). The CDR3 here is CAWRQGDEAFF. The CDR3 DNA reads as TGTGCCTGGAGGCAGGGCGATGAAGCTTTCTTT.

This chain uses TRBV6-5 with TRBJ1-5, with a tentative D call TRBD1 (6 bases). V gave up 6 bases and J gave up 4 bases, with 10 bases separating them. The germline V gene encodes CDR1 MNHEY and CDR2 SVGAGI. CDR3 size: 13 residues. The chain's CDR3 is CASSLQGNQPQHF. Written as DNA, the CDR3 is TGTGCCAGCAGCCTGCAGGGGAATCAGCCCCAGCATTTT.

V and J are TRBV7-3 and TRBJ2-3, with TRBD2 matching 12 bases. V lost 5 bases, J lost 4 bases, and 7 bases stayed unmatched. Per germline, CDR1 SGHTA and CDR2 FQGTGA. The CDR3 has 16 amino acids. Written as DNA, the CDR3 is TGTGCCAGCAGCGCCCGACTAGCGGGAGCATCAGATACGCAGTATTTT. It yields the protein CASSARLAGASDTQYF.

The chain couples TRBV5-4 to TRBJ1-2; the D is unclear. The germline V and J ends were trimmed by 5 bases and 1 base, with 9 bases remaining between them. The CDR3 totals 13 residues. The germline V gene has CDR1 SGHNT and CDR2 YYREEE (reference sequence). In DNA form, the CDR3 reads TGTGCCAGCAGATCCGGGATTAACTATGGCTACACCTTC. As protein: CASRSGINYGYTF.

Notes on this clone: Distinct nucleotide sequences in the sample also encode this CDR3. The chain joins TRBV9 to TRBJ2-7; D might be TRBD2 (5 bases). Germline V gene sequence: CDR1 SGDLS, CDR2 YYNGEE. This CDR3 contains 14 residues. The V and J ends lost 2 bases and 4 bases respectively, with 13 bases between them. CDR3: CASSVGLEDYEQYF. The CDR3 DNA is TGTGCCAGCAGCGTGGGCCTGGAGGATTACGAGCAGTACTTC. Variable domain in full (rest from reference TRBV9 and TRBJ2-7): DSGVTQTPKHLITATGQRVTLRCSPRSGDLSVYWYQQSLDQGLQFLIQYYNGEERAKGNILERFSAQQFPDLHSELNLSSLELGDSALYFCASSVGLEDYEQYFGPGTRLTVT.

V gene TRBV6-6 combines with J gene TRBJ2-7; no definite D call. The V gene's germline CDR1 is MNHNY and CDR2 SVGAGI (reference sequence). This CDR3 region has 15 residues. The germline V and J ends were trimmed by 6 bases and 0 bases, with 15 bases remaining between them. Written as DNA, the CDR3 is TGTGCCAGCAGCCCCACCCTACTGAGCTCCTACGAGCAGTACTTC. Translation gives CASSPTLLSSYEQYF.

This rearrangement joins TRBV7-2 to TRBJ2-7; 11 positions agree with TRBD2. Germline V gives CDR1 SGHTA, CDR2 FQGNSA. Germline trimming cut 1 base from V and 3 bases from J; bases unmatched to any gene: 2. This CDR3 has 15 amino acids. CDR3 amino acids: CASSLELAGDYEQYF. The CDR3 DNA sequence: TGTGCCAGCAGCTTAGAACTAGCGGGAGACTACGAGCAGTACTTC.

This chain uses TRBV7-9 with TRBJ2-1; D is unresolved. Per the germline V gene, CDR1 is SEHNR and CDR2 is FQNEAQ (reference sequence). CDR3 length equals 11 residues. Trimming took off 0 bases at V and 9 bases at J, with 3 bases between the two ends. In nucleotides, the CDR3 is TGTGCCAGCAGCTTAGCCCGTGAGCAGTTCTTC. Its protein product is CASSLAREQFF. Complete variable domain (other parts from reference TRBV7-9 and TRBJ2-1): DTGVSQNPRHKITKRGQNVTFRCDPISEHNRLYWYRQTLGQGPEFLTYFQNEAQLEKSRLLSDRFSAERPKGSFSTLEIQRTEQGDSAMYLCASSLAREQFFGPGTRLTVL.

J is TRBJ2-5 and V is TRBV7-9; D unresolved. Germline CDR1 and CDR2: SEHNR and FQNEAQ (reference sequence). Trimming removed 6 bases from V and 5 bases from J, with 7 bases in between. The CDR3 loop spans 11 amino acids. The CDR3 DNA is TGTGCCAGCAGTTCCGGGGAGACCCAGTACTTC. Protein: CASSSGETQYF.